This TCR beta chain was observed in a study of a mutant IDH1 vaccine in newly diagnosed glioma. Time point described: week 47, end of study. Vaccinated patients received 300 ug of mutant IDH1 20-mer peptide per dose, with topical imiquimod. Only in-frame clones appear in the TCRdb table, and some are missing; sequencing was by immunoSEQ multiplex PCR. This sample has some 56,000 clones, with approximately 71% found just once. The CDR3 runs 13 residues. Trimming removed 10 bases from V and 10 bases from J; junction bases left unmatched: 10. CDR1 is LNHDA and CDR2 is SQIVND in the germline V gene (reference sequence). With respect to this clone: Its antigen remains unidentified.

The chain carries TRBV19 and TRBJ1-6; 7 nucleotides match TRBD1. The sequences come from PBMCs, collected from a glioma patient whose treatment included an IDH1 peptide vaccine. This receptor was obtained from a man aged 45 to 65 with glioma. Here the CDR3 reads CAIAQGKGSPLHF. DNA of the CDR3: TGTGCCATTGCACAGGGGAAAGGATCACCCCTCCACTTT. Together with reference TRBV19 and TRBJ1-6, the CDR3 gives the full variable domain: DGGITQSPKYLFRKEGQNVTLSCEQNLNHDAMYWYRQDPGQGLRLIYYSQIVNDFQKGDIAEGYSVSREKKESFPLTVTSAQKNPTAFYLCAIAQGKGSPLHFGNGTRLTVT.